Sequencing of this TCR beta chain was carried out in a study of T cell responses to AZD1222 COVID-19 vaccine. Study conclusions and caveats: Close to half of all spike-specific TCRs reportedly target regions of the variants that are unmutated. Increases in Spike-specific TCR breadth and depth were seen after two AZD1222 doses.

TCRdb keeps only in-frame clones here, not all; method: immunoSEQ multiplex PCR. This sample carries 130,000 to 150,000 clones, under 95% of them seen once, and the ten largest clones take around 2.8%. The V and J ends lost 7 bases and 7 bases respectively, with 14 bases between them. The CDR3 extends over 14 amino acids. Germline lookup yields CDR1 MNHEY and CDR2 SVGAGI. With regard to this clone: Its specificity is not known.

J is TRBJ1-6 and V is TRBV6-5, with D maybe TRBD1 (6 bases). The TCR sequence derives from an adult in good health. The sample here was peripheral blood, taken on day 0 of MenACWY control vaccination. DNA for the CDR3: TGTGCCAGCACCGGGGCGGGGGCCAATTCACCCCTCCACTTT. Amino acid sequence: CASTGAGANSPLHF.